This T cell receptor (beta chain) is from a study of T cells in Graves' hyperthyroidism and ophthalmopathy. Study-wide context: The authors collected peripheral blood at initial diagnosis, before any treatment.

Clinical symptoms, serum thyroxine and TRAb, thyroid ultrasound and orbital computed tomography were used for the diagnoses. It was approximately 9.4 ml of fresh peripheral blood that supplied the PBMCs. Study conclusions and caveats: Ophthalmopathy stood apart from stable hyperthyroidism in a 13 V-J model.

There were TCR beta CDR3 regions amplified from RNA transcripts. The primer set for the first-round RT-PCR of the TCR CDR3 was HTBI. In TCRdb, the multiplex PCR reads were re-called with MiXCR into one record per CDR3 protein. The repertoire has about 380,000 distinct CDR3 sequences, about 14% of them found once; the top ten carry around 21%. The CDR3 is 15 residues long. Per the germline V gene, CDR1 is MNHNS and CDR2 is SASEGT. V trimming: 8 bases; J trimming: 5 bases; junction bases outside the gene matches: 10. About this clonotype: What it binds is not known.

This clonotype was sampled from a man aged 25 to 40 with Graves' hyperthyroidism that later progressed to Graves' ophthalmopathy. What was sequenced was blood. This chain uses TRBV6-1 with TRBJ2-1, with 9 positions matching TRBD2. CDR3 sequence reads: CASVIIAGENNEQFF. The DNA of the CDR3 is TGTGCCAGCGTAATAATAGCGGGGGAAAACAATGAGCAGTTCTTC.